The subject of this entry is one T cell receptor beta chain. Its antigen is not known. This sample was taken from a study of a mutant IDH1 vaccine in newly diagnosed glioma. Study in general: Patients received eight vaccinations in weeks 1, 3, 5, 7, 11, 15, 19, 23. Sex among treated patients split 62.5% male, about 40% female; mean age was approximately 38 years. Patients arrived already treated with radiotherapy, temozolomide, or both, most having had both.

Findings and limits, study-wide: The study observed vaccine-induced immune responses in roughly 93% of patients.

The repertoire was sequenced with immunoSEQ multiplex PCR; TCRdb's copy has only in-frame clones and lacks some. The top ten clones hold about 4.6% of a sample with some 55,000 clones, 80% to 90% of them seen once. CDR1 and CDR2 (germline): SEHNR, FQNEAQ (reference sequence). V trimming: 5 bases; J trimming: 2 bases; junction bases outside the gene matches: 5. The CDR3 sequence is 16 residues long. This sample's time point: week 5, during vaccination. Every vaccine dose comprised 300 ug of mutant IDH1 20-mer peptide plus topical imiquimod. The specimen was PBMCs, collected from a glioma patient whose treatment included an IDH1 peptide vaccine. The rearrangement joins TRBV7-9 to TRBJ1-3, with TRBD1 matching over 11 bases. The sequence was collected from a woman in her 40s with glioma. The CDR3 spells CASSAKDRGPGNTIYF. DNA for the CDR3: TGTGCCAGCAGCGCGAAGGACAGGGGGCCTGGAAACACCATATATTTT. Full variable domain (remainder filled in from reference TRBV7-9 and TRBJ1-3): DTGVSQNPRHKITKRGQNVTFRCDPISEHNRLYWYRQTLGQGPEFLTYFQNEAQLEKSRLLSDRFSAERPKGSFSTLEIQRTEQGDSAMYLCASSAKDRGPGNTIYFGEGSWLTVV.